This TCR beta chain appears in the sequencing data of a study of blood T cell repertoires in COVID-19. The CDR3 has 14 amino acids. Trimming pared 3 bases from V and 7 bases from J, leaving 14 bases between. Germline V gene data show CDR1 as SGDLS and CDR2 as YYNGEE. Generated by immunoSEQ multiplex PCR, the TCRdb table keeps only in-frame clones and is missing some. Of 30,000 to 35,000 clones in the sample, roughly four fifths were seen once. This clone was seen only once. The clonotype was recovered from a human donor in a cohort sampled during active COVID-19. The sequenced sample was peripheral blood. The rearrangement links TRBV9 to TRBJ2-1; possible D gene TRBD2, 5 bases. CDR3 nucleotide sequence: TGTGCCAGCAGCGGAGACCGCACGGGGAATGAGCAGTTCTTC. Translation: CASSGDRTGNEQFF.